The table lists the clone carrying this T cell receptor (beta chain) with a few counts. Its cognate antigen is unknown. This entry comes from a study of blood T cells in healthy people across ages. About the study: In model experiments, template switching was able to capture about one barcoded beta molecule for every two T cells that were present.

Donors ranged from about 6 to 90 years old and were healthy Caucasians in Russia. Study results and caveats: Aged donors had fewer naive CD4+ cells and lower diversity than long-lived donors.

Alongside a J-beta primer mix, a sample-barcoded 5' primer served in a second PCR lasting about 6 to 12 cycles. Researchers report that a template-switch adaptor with 12 random nucleotides tagged each cDNA molecule. TCRdb reprocessed the 5' RACE reads with MiXCR, giving one entry per CDR3 protein. The sample has approximately 780,000 distinct CDR3 sequences, roughly 25% seen once; the top ten hold under 3%. V shed 2 bases and J 7 bases; nucleotides not matched to a gene: 7. The CDR3 covers 14 residues. Germline assignment: CDR1 DFQATT and CDR2 SNEGSKA (reference sequence). This same sample was also taken into another study, of T cells of mothers and their children.

The chain is built from TRBV20-1 and TRBJ1-4; 7 nucleotides agree with TRBD1. The TCR was taken from a boy aged 5-17 years in good health. Input material: blood. CDR3 in amino acids: CSARSGGNSEKLFF. The CDR3 DNA reads TGCAGTGCTAGATCAGGGGGTAATAGTGAAAAACTGTTTTTT.